Below, 8 T cell receptor beta chains from the same sample are listed, as sequenced in a study of CD8 T cells in ankylosing spondylitis. Each CDR3 protein gets one entry after TCRdb re-called the 5' RACE reads with MiXCR. The data show some 240,000 distinct CDR3 sequences, 8% to 9.5% seen once. Source material: blood, either unsorted or a sorted T cell fraction (not recorded which). The receptors derive from a male donor with ankylosing spondylitis or in good health (not recorded which).

This clonotype was counted at least ten times. The rearrangement links TRBV18 to TRBJ2-7; 8 nucleotides agree with TRBD1. Trimming cost V 3 bases and J 6 bases; bases outside gene matches: 4. This CDR3 has 13 residues. The V gene's germline CDR1 is KGHSH and CDR2 LQKENI. For the CDR3, the DNA is TGTGCCAGCTCACCCCAGGACAGGGCCGAGCAGTACTTC. Its translation is CASSPQDRAEQYF.

This clonotype came up many times. V is TRBV5-1 and J is TRBJ1-1; D not certain. There are 14 residues in the CDR3. V shed 0 bases and J shed 2 bases, with 8 bases lying between them. CDR1 and CDR2 (germline): SGHRS, YFSETQ. The CDR3 sequence: CASSLAGGNTEAFF. The CDR3 nucleotides read TGCGCCAGCAGCTTGGCCGGCGGAAACACTGAAGCTTTCTTT.

This clonotype was found many times. V and J are TRBV5-1 and TRBJ1-2; TRBD1 matches at 7 bases. Losses at the gene ends were 4 bases for V and 10 bases for J; bases not matched to a gene: 10. CDR1 is SGHRS, CDR2 YFSETQ, per germline. This CDR3 spans 13 amino acids. The CDR3 sequence is CASSLRDREYYTF. The CDR3 nucleotides are TGCGCCAGCAGCCTACGGGACAGAGAATACTACACCTTC.

In its sample, this clonotype was seen a few times. The rearrangement joins TRBV24-1 to TRBJ1-2; 10 bases fit TRBD1. Trimming removed 4 bases from V and 6 bases from J; junction bases left unmatched: 1. The germline V gene encodes CDR1 KGHDR and CDR2 SFDVKD. The CDR3 has 13 amino acids. CDR3 protein: CATSDGQGDGYTF. The CDR3 coding sequence is TGTGCCACCAGTGACGGACAGGGGGATGGCTACACCTTC.

A word on this clonotype: The DNA is left out, because the CDR3 cannot be placed on it with certainty; the CDR3 is given as TCRdb lists it. V usage is TRBV7-6 and J usage is TRBJ2-7; TRBD1 is the table's D call and was not checked against the DNA. The CDR3 numbers 15 amino acids, ends counted. Germline CDR1 reads SGHVS; CDR2 reads FNYEAQ. CDR3 sequence reads: CASSTSVNPPYEQYF.

This clonotype was detected ten times or more. This chain connects TRBV27 to TRBJ2-7; 8 bases match TRBD1. Germline CDR1 is MNHEY and CDR2 is SMNVEV (reference sequence). Unmatched junction bases numbered 12, after V lost 5 bases and J lost 0 bases. This CDR3 has 17 residues. CDR3 nucleotides: TGTGCCAGCAGTCCTAGACACGGGACAGGAATCTCCTACGAGCAGTACTTC. It translates to CASSPRHGTGISYEQYF.

CDR3 nucleotide sequence: TGTGCCAGCAGCTCGTCAGGGGTCCAAGAGACCCAGTACTTC. This sequence encodes CASSSSGVQETQYF. The J gene is TRBJ2-5, the V gene TRBV7-9, with D possibly being TRBD1 (6 bases). Germline V CDR1 and CDR2: SEHNR, FQNEAQ (reference sequence). This CDR3 contains 14 residues. V lost 4 bases and J 1 base, leaving 10 bases between the germline ends.

This clonotype was seen repeatedly, ten times or more. The gene calls are TRBV20-1 and TRBJ2-7; 11 bases map to TRBD2. This CDR3 is built from 17 residues. J gave up 2 bases and V 0 bases, and 9 bases lay outside the gene matches. The V gene's germline CDR1 is DFQATT and CDR2 SNEGSKA (reference sequence). Written as DNA, the CDR3 is TGCAGTGCTAGAGATCGGGCTAGCGGGAGGCCCACCTACGAGCAGTACTTC. It codes for CSARDRASGRPTYEQYF.